This T cell receptor (beta chain) was sequenced during a study of patients and donors after allogeneic stem cell transplantation. The CDR3 is made up of 16 amino acids. Germline assignment: CDR1 LGHDT and CDR2 YNNKEL (reference sequence). The ends were cut back, 3 bases at V and 4 bases at J, with 16 bases in the middle. In TCRdb, the RT-PCR reads were re-called with MiXCR into one record per CDR3 protein. The repertoire holds about a million distinct CDR3 sequences, with about a sixth as singletons. This sequence originates from a human donor who was either an allogeneic HSCT recipient or a stem cell or donor lymphocyte infusion donor (not recorded which). It is not recorded whose cells these are; they may come from a transplant donor. The source material was blood, either unsorted or a sorted T cell fraction (not recorded which). The chain is built from TRBV3-1 and TRBJ1-5; D uncertain. CDR3 bases: TGTGCCAGCAGCCACGGCGGATTGGGTTATAATCAGCCCCAGCATTTT. The encoded protein is CASSHGGLGYNQPQHF. The entire variable domain, with the rest obtained from reference TRBV3-1 and TRBJ1-5, is as follows: DTAVSQTPKYLVTQMGNDKSIKCEQNLGHDTMYWYKQDSKKFLKIMFSYNNKELIINETVPNRFSPKSPDKAHLNLHINSLELGDSAVYFCASSHGGLGYNQPQHFGDGTRLSIL.